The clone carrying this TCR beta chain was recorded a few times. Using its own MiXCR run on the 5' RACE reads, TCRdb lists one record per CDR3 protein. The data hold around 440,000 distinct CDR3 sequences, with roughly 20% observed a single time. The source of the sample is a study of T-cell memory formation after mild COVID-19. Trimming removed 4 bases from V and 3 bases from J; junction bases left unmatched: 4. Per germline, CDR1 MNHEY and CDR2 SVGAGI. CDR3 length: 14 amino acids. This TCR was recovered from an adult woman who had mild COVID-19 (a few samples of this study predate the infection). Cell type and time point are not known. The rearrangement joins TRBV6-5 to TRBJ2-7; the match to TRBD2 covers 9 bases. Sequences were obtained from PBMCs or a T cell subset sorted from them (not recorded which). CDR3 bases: TGTGCCAGCAGTTTTCATAGCGGGAGCTACGAGCAGTACTTC. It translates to CASSFHSGSYEQYF.